This T cell receptor (beta chain) appears in the sequencing data of a study of T cell responses to AZD1222 COVID-19 vaccine. Findings and caveats of the study: Spike-specific TCR breadth and depth grew following two AZD1222 doses. Sampling captured repertoires only after the peak T cell response.

The data were produced by immunoSEQ multiplex PCR, yet TCRdb's version contains in-frame clones alone and is incomplete. The sample has approximately 150,000 clones, 80% to 95% seen once. With respect to this clone: Its specificity is not known.

This CDR3 spans 13 amino acids. The V gene lost 4 bases and the J gene lost 6 bases, with 13 bases spanning the gap. Germline V gives CDR1 SEHNR, CDR2 FQNEAQ (reference sequence). The starting material was peripheral blood, obtained 28 days after the second AZD1222 dose. The chain has TRBV7-9 and TRBJ2-7, with D possibly TRBD1 on 6 matching bases. The sequence came from an adult who received the AZD1222 COVID-19 vaccine. CDR3 sequence (DNA): TGTGCCAGCAGCTCCCGGGACAAGTTCGAGCAGTACTTC. Translating gives CASSSRDKFEQYF.